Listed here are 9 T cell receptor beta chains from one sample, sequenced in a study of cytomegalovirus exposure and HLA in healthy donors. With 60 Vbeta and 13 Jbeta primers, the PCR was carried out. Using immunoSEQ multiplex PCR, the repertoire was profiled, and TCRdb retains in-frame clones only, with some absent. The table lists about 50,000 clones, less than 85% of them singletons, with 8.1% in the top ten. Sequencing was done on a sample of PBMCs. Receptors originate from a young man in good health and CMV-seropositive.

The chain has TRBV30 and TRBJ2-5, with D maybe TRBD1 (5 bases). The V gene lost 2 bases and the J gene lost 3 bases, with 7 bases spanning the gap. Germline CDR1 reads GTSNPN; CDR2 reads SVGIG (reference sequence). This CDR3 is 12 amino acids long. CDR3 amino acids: CAWSIQEETQYF. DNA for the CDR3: TGTGCCTGGAGTATACAGGAAGAGACCCAGTACTTC.

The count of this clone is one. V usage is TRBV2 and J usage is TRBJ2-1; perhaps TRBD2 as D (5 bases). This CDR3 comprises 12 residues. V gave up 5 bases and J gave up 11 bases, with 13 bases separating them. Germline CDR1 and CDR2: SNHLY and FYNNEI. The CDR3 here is CASSPGSGKQFF. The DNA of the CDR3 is TGTGCCAGCAGTCCGGGGTCCGGGAAGCAGTTCTTC.

The CDR3 here is CASSLAASGVQETQYF. Here the CDR3 DNA reads TGCGCCAGCAGCTTGGCGGCTAGCGGGGTGCAAGAGACCCAGTACTTC. V gene TRBV5-1 combines with J gene TRBJ2-5, with 9 bases fitting TRBD2. The CDR3 extends over 16 amino acids. Trimming removed 0 bases from V and 2 bases from J; junction bases left unmatched: 5. Germline loops: CDR1 SGHRS, CDR2 YFSETQ. The entire variable domain, with the rest obtained from reference TRBV5-1 and TRBJ2-5, is as follows: KAGVTQTPRYLIKTRGQQVTLSCSPISGHRSVSWYQQTPGQGLQFLFEYFSETQRNKGNFPGRFSGRQFSNSRSEMNVSTLELGDSALYLCASSLAASGVQETQYFGPGTRLLVL.

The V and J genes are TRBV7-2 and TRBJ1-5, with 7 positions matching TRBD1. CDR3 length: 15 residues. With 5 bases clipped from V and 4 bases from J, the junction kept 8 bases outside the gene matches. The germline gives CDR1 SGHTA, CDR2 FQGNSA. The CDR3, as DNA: TGTGCCAGCAGCGCAGACAGGGCGCTAAATCAGCCCCAGCATTTT. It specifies CASSADRALNQPQHF.

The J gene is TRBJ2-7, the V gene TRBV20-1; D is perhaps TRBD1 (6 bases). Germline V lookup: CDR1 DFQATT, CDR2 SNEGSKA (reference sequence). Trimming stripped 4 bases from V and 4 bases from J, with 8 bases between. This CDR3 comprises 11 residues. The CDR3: CSATDRYEQYF. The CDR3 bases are TGCAGTGCTACCGACAGGTACGAGCAGTACTTC.

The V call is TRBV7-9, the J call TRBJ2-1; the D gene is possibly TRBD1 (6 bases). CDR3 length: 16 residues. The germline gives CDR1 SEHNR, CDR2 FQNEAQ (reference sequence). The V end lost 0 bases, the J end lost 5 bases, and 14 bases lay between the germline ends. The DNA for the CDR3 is TGTGCCAGCAGCTTAGCGAACAGGGAAGGGGACAATGAGCAGTTCTTC. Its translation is CASSLANREGDNEQFF. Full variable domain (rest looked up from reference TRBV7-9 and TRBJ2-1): DTGVSQNPRHKITKRGQNVTFRCDPISEHNRLYWYRQTLGQGPEFLTYFQNEAQLEKSRLLSDRFSAERPKGSFSTLEIQRTEQGDSAMYLCASSLANREGDNEQFFGPGTRLTVL.

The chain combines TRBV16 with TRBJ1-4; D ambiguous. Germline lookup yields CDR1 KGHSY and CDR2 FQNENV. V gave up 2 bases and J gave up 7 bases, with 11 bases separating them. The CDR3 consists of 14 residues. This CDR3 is CASSQGQLREKLFF. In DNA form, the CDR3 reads TGTGCCAGCAGCCAAGGGCAGCTGCGTGAAAAACTGTTTTTT.

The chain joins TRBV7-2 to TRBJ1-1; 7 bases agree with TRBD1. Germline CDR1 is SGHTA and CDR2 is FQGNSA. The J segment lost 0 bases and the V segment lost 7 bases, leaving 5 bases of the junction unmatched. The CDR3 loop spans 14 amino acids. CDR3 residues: CASTFDRVNTEAFF. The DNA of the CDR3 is TGTGCCAGCACCTTTGACAGGGTGAACACTGAAGCTTTCTTT.

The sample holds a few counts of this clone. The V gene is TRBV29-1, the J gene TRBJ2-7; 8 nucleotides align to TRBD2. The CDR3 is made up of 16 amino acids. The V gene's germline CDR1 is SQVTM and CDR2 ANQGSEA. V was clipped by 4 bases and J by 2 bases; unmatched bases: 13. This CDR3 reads CSVALSGGTFAYEQYF. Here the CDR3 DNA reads TGCAGCGTTGCACTTTCGGGGGGGACCTTCGCCTACGAGCAGTACTTC.